This T cell receptor (beta chain) was retrieved from a study of T-cell reconstitution after alpha-beta-depleted transplantation in children (dated by TCRdb to the mid-2010s). For the wider study: The study quantitatively tracked T-cell immune reconstitution after TCRalphabeta/CD19-depleted allogeneic hematopoietic cell transplantation in children using TCR repertoire profiling.

The CDR3 spans 15 residues, from the cysteine through the phenylalanine. Of the read, only the CDR3 DNA is kept; its 45 bases are in frame from base 1. Cut back by 5 bases and 2 bases, the V and J ends lie 14 bases apart. Based on the germline V gene, the CDR1 and CDR2 sequences are SGHVS and FQNEAQ. Concerning this clonotype itself: Its antigen remains unidentified. Per-nucleotide qualities are absent, and no much larger clonotype sits a single base away.

Libraries were built with PCR. Data came from an Illumina HiSeq 2500. TCR library preparation used molecular barcoding, with unique molecular identifiers applied to normalize quantification of the TCRbeta repertoire. TCRdb cleaned the public reads at Q25 with fastp, built clones with MiXCR and kept in-frame beta chains. Each CDR3 protein appears once, grouped with its most common genes and DNA. This sample lists roughly 300,000 distinct CDR3 sequences; 10% to 13% were detected once. Jointly, the top ten make up roughly 2.5% of the sample. This chain is built from TRBV7-8 and TRBJ2-3; no D gene is confidently identified. This TCR came from a human donor who donated a stem cell graft to a child with acute lymphoblastic leukemia. Sequences were derived from PBMCs from the stem cell graft donor, sampled from the stem cell graft. The CDR3 is CASSLSGGFTDTQYF. The sequence in DNA is TGTGCCAGCAGCCTCTCGGGCGGTTTCACAGATACGCAGTATTTT.